The 15 T cell receptor beta chains reported below all come from one sample, sequenced in a study of CD8 T cells in ankylosing spondylitis. TCRdb re-derived calls from the 5' RACE reads in MiXCR, one entry per CDR3 protein. The sample holds roughly 160,000 distinct CDR3 sequences, 9.8% seen once. The specimen was blood, either unsorted or a sorted T cell fraction (not recorded which). Source of these receptors: a female donor with ankylosing spondylitis or in good health (not recorded which).

This clonotype occurred a few times. The V call is TRBV20-1, the J call TRBJ2-5; D may correspond to TRBD1 or TRBD2 (5 bases each). V was cut by 3 bases and J by 4 bases, with 18 bases left in between. The germline V gene has CDR1 DFQATT and CDR2 SNEGSKA (reference sequence). This CDR3 comprises 15 residues. The CDR3: CSARRGWGRGETQYF. In DNA, the CDR3 is TGCAGTGCTAGGAGGGGTTGGGGGAGAGGAGAGACCCAGTACTTC.

This clonotype has more than one count but fewer than ten. V usage is TRBV20-1 and J usage is TRBJ2-5, with 7 nucleotides matching TRBD1. The CDR3 totals 12 residues. Germline V CDR1 and CDR2: DFQATT, SNEGSKA (reference sequence). CDR3 protein: CTRDSLKETQYF. CDR3 nucleotide sequence: TGCACCAGGGACAGTTTAAAAGAGACCCAGTACTTC.

This clonotype has at least ten counts. The rearrangement links TRBV28 to TRBJ2-1; 10 nucleotides match TRBD2. This CDR3 comprises 16 residues. The germline gives CDR1 MDHEN, CDR2 SYDVKM. V shed 3 bases and J 5 bases; nucleotides not matched to a gene: 7. In DNA, the CDR3 is TGTGCCAGCAGTTTCGATTCCGGGACTAGCGACAATGAGCAGTTCTTC. This gives the protein CASSFDSGTSDNEQFF.

The gene calls are TRBV9 and TRBJ2-7; possible D gene TRBD2, 6 bases. Looked up from germline, CDR1 is SGDLS and CDR2 is YYNGEE. V was pared by 3 bases and J by 4 bases, with 14 bases between. This CDR3 spans 14 amino acids. The CDR3 DNA follows: TGTGCCAGCAGCGCGGGGGACTGGACGTACGAGCAGTACTTC. This translates into CASSAGDWTYEQYF. The full variable domain, its missing parts supplied by reference TRBV9 and TRBJ2-7, is DSGVTQTPKHLITATGQRVTLRCSPRSGDLSVYWYQQSLDQGLQFLIQYYNGEERAKGNILERFSAQQFPDLHSELNLSSLELGDSALYFCASSAGDWTYEQYFGPGTRLTVT.

This clonotype was observed a few times. The V gene is TRBV5-4, the J gene TRBJ2-2, with unresolved D. CDR1 is SGHNT and CDR2 is YYREEE in the germline V gene (reference sequence). V was clipped by 0 bases and J by 5 bases, with 11 bases between them. CDR3 length: 15 residues. CDR3 in DNA: TGTGCCAGCAGCTTGGGACTCCAAGGGACCGGGGAGCTGTTTTTT. Translation gives CASSLGLQGTGELFF.

Only a few counts were recorded for this clonotype. CDR3 in DNA: TGTGCCAGCAGCCACAAGCCGAACGGGGAGCTGTTTTTT. Residues: CASSHKPNGELFF. The rearrangement links TRBV4-2 to TRBJ2-2, with D unresolved. Per the germline V gene, CDR1 is LGHNA and CDR2 is YNFKEQ. The CDR3 is 13 amino acids. Trimming shortened V by 3 bases and J by 7 bases, and 9 bases separated the two germline ends.

This clonotype was counted between two and nine times. The chain is built from TRBV30 and TRBJ1-1, with D hard to call. Germline loops: CDR1 GTSNPN, CDR2 SVGIG (reference sequence). With 1 base removed from V and 4 bases from J, the gap between germline ends came to 10 bases. The CDR3 consists of 13 residues. CDR3 residues: CAWSEGTGTEAFF. CDR3 DNA sequence: TGTGCCTGGAGTGAGGGAACGGGCACTGAAGCTTTCTTT.

The chain joins TRBV25-1 to TRBJ2-5, with D tentatively TRBD1 (6 bases). V dropped 6 bases and J dropped 1 base, with 12 bases sitting between them. CDR3 length equals 14 residues. In germline, CDR1 is MGHDK, CDR2 SYGVNS. CDR3 in amino acids: CASRQQGIQETQYF. DNA of the CDR3: TGTGCCAGCAGGCAACAGGGCATCCAAGAGACCCAGTACTTC.

This clonotype has at least ten counts. The chain recombines TRBV7-9 with TRBJ2-1, with 7 positions matching TRBD2. The CDR3 is made up of 15 amino acids. In germline, CDR1 is SEHNR, CDR2 FQNEAQ (reference sequence). V lost 4 bases and J lost 4; bases outside the gene matches: 7. CDR3 DNA: TGTGCCAGCAGCTCCCTCACGGGAGGATACAATGAGCAGTTCTTC. Translating it yields CASSSLTGGYNEQFF.

Many counts were recorded for this clonotype. The chain employs TRBV6-1 and TRBJ1-3, with a tentative D call TRBD1 (6 bases). Trimming removed 8 bases at V and 4 bases at J, with 15 bases between. CDR3 size: 14 residues. Germline CDR1 and CDR2: MNHNS and SASEGT. The chain's CDR3 is CASALGGPGNTIYF. CDR3 nucleotide sequence: TGTGCCAGCGCCCTCGGGGGGCCAGGAAACACCATATATTTT.

The V call is TRBV10-1, the J call TRBJ2-2; no clear D gene. The CDR3 runs 14 residues. Germline V CDR1 and CDR2: WNHNN, SYGVQD (reference sequence). The V end lost 5 bases, the J end lost 5 bases, and 12 bases lay between the germline ends. The CDR3, as DNA: TGCGCCAGCAGTCCCAACCCGGGTACCGGGGAGCTGTTTTTT. Its translation is CASSPNPGTGELFF.

There are many counts of this clonotype. V is TRBV29-1 and J is TRBJ1-1; 8 bases map to TRBD1. V lost 7 bases, J lost 2 bases, and 3 bases stayed unmatched. This CDR3 has 12 residues. CDR1 is SQVTM and CDR2 is ANQGSEA in the germline V gene. In DNA, the CDR3 is TGCAGCGCACAGGGGGGCAACACTGAAGCTTTCTTT. Encoded protein: CSAQGGNTEAFF.

Points on this clonotype: Because the CDR3's place on the DNA is in doubt, the DNA is left out and the CDR3 is given as listed by TCRdb. This chain links TRBV7-8 with TRBJ1-4. Per germline, CDR1 SGHVS and CDR2 FQNEAQ. The CDR3 length equals 14 residues, ends included. The CDR3: CASSLGTWVKNCFF.

This clonotype was observed a handful of times. The V gene is TRBV6-5, the J gene TRBJ2-2, with 9 bases identical to TRBD2. J was trimmed by 3 bases and V by 0 bases; bases with no gene match: 2. Germline V gene sequence: CDR1 MNHEY, CDR2 SVGAGI. The CDR3 runs 16 residues. CDR3 loop: CASSYSIAGDTGELFF. The CDR3 DNA reads TGTGCCAGCAGTTACTCGATAGCGGGAGACACCGGGGAGCTGTTTTTT.

This clonotype came up many times. CDR3: CASRVGNTEAFF. DNA for the CDR3: TGTGCCAGCAGGGTGGGGAACACTGAAGCTTTCTTT. The gene calls are TRBV6-2 or TRBV6-3 and TRBJ1-1; D call uncertain. CDR1 MNHEY and CDR2 SVGEGT come from the germline V gene. The CDR3 is made up of 12 amino acids. Trimming took 6 bases from V and 1 from J, leaving 6 bases between them.